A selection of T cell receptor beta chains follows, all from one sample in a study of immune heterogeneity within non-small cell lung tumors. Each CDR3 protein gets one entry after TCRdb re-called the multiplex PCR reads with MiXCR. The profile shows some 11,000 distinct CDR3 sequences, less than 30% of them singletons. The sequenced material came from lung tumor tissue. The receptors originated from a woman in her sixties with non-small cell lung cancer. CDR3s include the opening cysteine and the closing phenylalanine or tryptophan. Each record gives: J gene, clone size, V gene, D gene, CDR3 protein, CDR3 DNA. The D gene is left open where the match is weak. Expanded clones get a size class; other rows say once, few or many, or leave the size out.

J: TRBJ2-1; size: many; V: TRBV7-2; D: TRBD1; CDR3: CASSRDRVDNEQFF; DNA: TGTGCCAGCAGCCGGGACAGGGTTGACAATGAGCAGTTCTTC
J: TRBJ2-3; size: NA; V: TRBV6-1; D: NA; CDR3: CASSPQEDTQYF; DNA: TGTGCCAGCAGCCCACAGGAAGATACGCAGTATTTT
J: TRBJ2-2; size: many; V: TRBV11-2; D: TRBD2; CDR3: CASSSAVGGTGELFF; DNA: TGTGCCAGCAGCTCCGCTGTGGGAGGGACCGGGGAGCTGTTTTTT
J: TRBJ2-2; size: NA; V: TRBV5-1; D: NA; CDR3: CASKTEGANTGEVFF; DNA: TGCGCCAGCAAGACGGAGGGGGCAAACACCGGGGAGGTGTTTTTT
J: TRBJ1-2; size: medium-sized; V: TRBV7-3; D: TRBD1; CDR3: CASSLGPGQADGYTF; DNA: TGTGCCAGCAGCCTAGGGCCGGGACAGGCCGATGGCTACACCTTC
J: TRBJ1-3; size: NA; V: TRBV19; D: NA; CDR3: CASSPSIGNTIYF; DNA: TGTGCCAGTAGTCCGTCGATTGGAAACACCATATATTTT
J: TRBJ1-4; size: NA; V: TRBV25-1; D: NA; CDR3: CASSASRWGNEKLFF; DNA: TGTGCCAGCAGTGCCTCACGATGGGGGAATGAAAAACTGTTTTTT
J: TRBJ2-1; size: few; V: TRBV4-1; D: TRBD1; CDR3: CASSPDSAGGAINEQFF; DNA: TGCGCCAGCAGCCCCGATAGCGCAGGGGGCGCGATCAATGAGCAGTTCTTC
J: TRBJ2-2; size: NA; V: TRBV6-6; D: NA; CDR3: CASSYSSPRGGGELFF; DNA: TGTGCCAGCAGTTACTCGAGTCCTAGGGGAGGTGGGGAGCTGTTTTTT
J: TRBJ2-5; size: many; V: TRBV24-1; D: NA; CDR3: CATRDGAEQETQYF; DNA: TGTGCCACCAGGGATGGGGCCGAACAAGAGACCCAGTACTTC
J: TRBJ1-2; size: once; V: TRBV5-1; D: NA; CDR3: CASRLQTGAGGGYTF; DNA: TGCGCCAGCAGGCTCCAGACAGGTGCGGGGGGTGGCTACACCTTC
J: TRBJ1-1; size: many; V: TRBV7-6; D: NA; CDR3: CASSRSVNTEAFF; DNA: TGTGCCAGCAGCCGTAGTGTGAACACTGAAGCTTTCTTT
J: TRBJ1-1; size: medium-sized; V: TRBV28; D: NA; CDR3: CASSLWDKLTNTEAFF; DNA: TGTGCCAGCAGTTTATGGGACAAATTAACGAACACTGAAGCTTTCTTT
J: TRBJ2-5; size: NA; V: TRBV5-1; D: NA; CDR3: CASSPGLDQETQYF; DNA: TGCGCCAGCAGCCCGGGGCTCGACCAAGAGACCCAGTACTTC
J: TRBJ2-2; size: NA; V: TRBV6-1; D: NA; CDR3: CASRSGPAAGELFF; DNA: TGTGCCAGCAGATCGGGACCTGCCGCCGGGGAGCTGTTTTTT
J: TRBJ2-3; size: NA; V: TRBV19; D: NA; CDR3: CASSAALPPQYF; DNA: TGTGCCAGTAGTGCCGCTCTCCCCCCGCAGTATTTT
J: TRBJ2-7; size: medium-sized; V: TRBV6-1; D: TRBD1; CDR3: CASSERGTGGYEQYF; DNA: TGTGCCAGCAGTGAAAGGGGGACAGGAGGCTACGAGCAGTACTTC
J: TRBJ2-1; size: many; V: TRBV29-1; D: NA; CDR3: CSVRAPNNEQFF; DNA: TGCAGCGTTCGCGCACCAAACAATGAGCAGTTCTTC
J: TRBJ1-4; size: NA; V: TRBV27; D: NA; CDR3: CASSWDTTNEKLFF; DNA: TGTGCCAGCAGTTGGGACACTACTAATGAAAAACTGTTTTTT
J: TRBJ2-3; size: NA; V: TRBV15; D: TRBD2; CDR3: CATSRWREPWDTQYF; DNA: TGTGCCACCAGCAGATGGCGGGAGCCCTGGGATACGCAGTATTTT
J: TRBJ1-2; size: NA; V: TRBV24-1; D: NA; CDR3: CATSDLQGINYGYTF; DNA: TGTGCCACCAGTGATTTACAGGGAATCAACTATGGCTACACCTTC
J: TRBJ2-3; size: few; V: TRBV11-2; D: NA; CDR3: CASSLRQTSTDTQYF; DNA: TGTGCCAGCAGCCTACGACAGACTAGCACAGATACGCAGTATTTT
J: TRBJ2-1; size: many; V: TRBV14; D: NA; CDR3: CASSQPAGVNEQFF; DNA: TGTGCCAGCAGCCAACCTGCAGGGGTCAATGAGCAGTTCTTC
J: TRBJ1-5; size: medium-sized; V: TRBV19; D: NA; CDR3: CASMEGFGQPQHF; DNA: TGTGCCAGTATGGAGGGTTTCGGTCAGCCCCAGCATTTT
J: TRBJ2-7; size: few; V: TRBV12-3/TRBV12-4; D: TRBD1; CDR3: CASSFYRGMAQKYEQYF; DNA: TGTGCCAGCAGTTTTTACAGGGGAATGGCGCAGAAATACGAGCAGTACTTC
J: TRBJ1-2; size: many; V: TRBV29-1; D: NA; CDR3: CSVDGGLGYGYTF; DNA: TGCAGCGTTGATGGGGGGCTTGGCTATGGCTACACCTTC
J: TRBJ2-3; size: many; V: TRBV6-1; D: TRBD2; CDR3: CASRPVGTSYTDTQYF; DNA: TGTGCCAGCAGACCCGTAGGGACTAGCTACACAGATACGCAGTATTTT
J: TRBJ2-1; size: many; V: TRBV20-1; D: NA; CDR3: CSARDRVGGPYNEQFF; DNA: TGCAGTGCTAGAGATCGGGTAGGGGGGCCCTACAATGAGCAGTTCTTC
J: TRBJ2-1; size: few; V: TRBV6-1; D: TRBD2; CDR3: CASRSRLVGGPSEQFF; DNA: TGTGCCAGCAGGAGCCGATTAGTGGGAGGGCCTAGTGAGCAGTTCTTC
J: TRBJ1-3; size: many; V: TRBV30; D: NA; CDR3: CAWSHDPAGGNTIYF; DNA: TGTGCCTGGAGCCACGACCCAGCTGGTGGAAACACCATATATTTT
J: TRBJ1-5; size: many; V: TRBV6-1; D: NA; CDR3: CASSSSPGDSQPQHF; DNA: TGTGCCAGCAGTAGCAGTCCCGGCGATAGTCAGCCCCAGCATTTT
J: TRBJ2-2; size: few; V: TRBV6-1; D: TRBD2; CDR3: CASSEGLVGGELFF; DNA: TGTGCCAGCAGTGAGGGACTAGTAGGCGGGGAGCTGTTTTTT
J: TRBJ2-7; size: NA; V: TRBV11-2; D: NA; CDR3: CASSIRGFEQYF; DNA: TGTGCCAGCAGCATCAGGGGTTTCGAGCAGTACTTC
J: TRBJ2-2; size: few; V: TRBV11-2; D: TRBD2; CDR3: CASSRLARTGELFF; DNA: TGTGCCAGCTCCCGACTAGCTCGCACCGGGGAGCTGTTTTTT
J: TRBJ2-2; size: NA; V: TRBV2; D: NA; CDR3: CASSEPMGGGGELFF; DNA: TGTGCCAGCAGTGAACCCATGGGGGGAGGAGGGGAGCTGTTTTTT
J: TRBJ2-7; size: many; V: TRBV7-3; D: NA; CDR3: CASNTVGGEQYF; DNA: TGTGCCAGCAACACCGTCGGGGGCGAGCAGTACTTC
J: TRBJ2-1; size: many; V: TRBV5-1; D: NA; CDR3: CASSLSVSGEQFF; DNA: TGTGCCAGCAGCTTGTCAGTAAGCGGTGAGCAGTTCTTC
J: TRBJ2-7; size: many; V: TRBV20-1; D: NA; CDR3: CSAWTTNTYEQYF; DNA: TGCAGTGCCTGGACTACCAACACCTACGAGCAGTACTTC
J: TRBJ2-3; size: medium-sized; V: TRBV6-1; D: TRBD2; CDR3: CASSQVWGGVDTQYF; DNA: TGTGCCAGCAGCCAGGTGTGGGGGGGGGTAGATACGCAGTATTTT
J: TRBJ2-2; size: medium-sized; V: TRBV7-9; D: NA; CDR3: CASKTGELFF; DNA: TGTGCCAGCAAAACCGGGGAGCTGTTTTTT
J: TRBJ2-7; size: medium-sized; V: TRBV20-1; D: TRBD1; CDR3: CSARTGVHEQYF; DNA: TGCAGTGCTAGGACAGGGGTGCACGAGCAGTACTTC
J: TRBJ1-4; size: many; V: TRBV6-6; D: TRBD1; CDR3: CASSYTPDRVNEKLFF; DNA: TGTGCCAGCAGTTACACTCCGGACAGGGTTAATGAAAAACTGTTTTTT
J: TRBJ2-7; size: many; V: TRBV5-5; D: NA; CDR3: CASSLTGESEQYF; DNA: TGTGCCAGCAGCTTAACGGGAGAAAGCGAGCAGTACTTC
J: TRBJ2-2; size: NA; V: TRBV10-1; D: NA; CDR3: CASSESWDGNTGELFF; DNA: TGCGCCAGCAGTGAGTCTTGGGACGGCAACACCGGGGAGCTGTTTTTT
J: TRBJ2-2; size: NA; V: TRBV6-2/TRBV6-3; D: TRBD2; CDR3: CASSAAGVGELFF; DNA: TGTGCCAGCAGTGCTGCGGGGGTCGGGGAGCTGTTTTTT